This TCR beta chain was identified in a study of beta chain features in type 1 diabetes. Expressed TCRB transcripts were sequenced because the isolated RNA had all been reverse transcribed beforehand. Assay used: immunoSEQ multiplex PCR; TCRdb lists only in-frame clones, some missing. The sample lists about 260,000 clones, more than 65% seen once, with approximately 0.053% in the top ten. This CDR3 contains 14 residues. CDR1 is SGDLS and CDR2 is YYNGEE in the germline V gene. Germline trimming cut 2 bases from V and 5 bases from J; bases unmatched to any gene: 4. Findings and caveats of the study: The naive, central memory and Treg TCRB repertoires looked more alike in patients than they did in healthy donors.

In regard to this clone: Its specificity is not known. Other nucleotide sequences from this sample produce the same CDR3.

The chain combines TRBV9 with TRBJ1-2; 9 bases agree with TRBD1. This TCR was sampled from a young man in good health. Material for sequencing was naive CD4+ T cells from blood. This chain's CDR3 is CASSVGQGNYGYTF. The CDR3 DNA reads TGTGCCAGCAGCGTTGGACAGGGGAATTATGGCTACACCTTC.